The T cell receptor beta chain described here comes from a study of tumor-infiltrating lymphocytes in primary liver carcinoma (dated by TCRdb to between 2016 and 2019). Regarding the study in general: Of the five patients (three men and two women, aged 30 to 69 years), four had hepatocellular carcinoma and one had combined HCC and intrahepatic cholangiocarcinoma. The five patients had tumors staged T1-T3 N0M0, with maximum diameters ranging from roughly 4 to 10 cm. Samples yielded roughly 3.65 to 7.5 million productive TCRbeta reads; read depth did not differ significantly between tissue types. TCRbeta repertoire sequencing, expression microarrays and whole-exome sequencing were combined in the study across five regions of each liver tumor, with adjacent normal tissue and blood also included. A total of around 35 specimens from 5 patients went through TCRbeta repertoire sequencing, namely 25 tumor regions, 5 adjacent noncancerous liver tissues and 5 peripheral blood samples. Agilent mRNA microarray profiling was performed on the roughly 24 tumor region samples to relate TCRbeta repertoire diversity to the local molecular phenotype. Reproducibility between technical replicate repertoires was high, with correlation coefficients above 0.98 and mean shared-clone rates around 0.88. Summary of the overall study and its limitations: Only roughly 8-24% of top clones appeared in all five regions of a tumor, which suggests that tumor-infiltrating T cells are spatially heterogeneous. Because the samples were bulk and unsorted, CD4+ and CD8+ T cell repertoires could not be compared. Consistent with antigen-driven expansion, pairs of tumor regions showed higher repertoire overlap (mean roughly 36%) than either tumor-adjacent pairs (around 17%) or tumor-blood pairs (around 14%). With just a handful of patients in the study, the authors point out that the findings should be validated in a larger study. A significantly larger repertoire fraction was made up by the top 250 clones in tumors than in blood (p = 0.039). Because sequencing covered only the TCR beta chain and unpaired alpha chains were not captured, true repertoire diversity is likely underestimated.

From a lookup of the germline V gene, CDR1 and CDR2 are SGDLS and YYNGEE. The CDR3 starts with the cysteine, ends with the phenylalanine, and has 16 residues. Only the CDR3 DNA is retained, 48 bases long and in frame from the first base. This clonotype was picked up a small number of times. What this receptor recognizes is not known. An end of the junction differs from the germline gene, which may be a read error. Using a constant-region primer and ProtoScript II reverse transcriptase, TCRbeta-specific cDNA was reverse-transcribed from about 0.45 ug total RNA. Three nested multiplex PCR rounds, following a slightly modified ARM-PCR procedure, were used to build the TCRbeta libraries. Multiplex TRBV1-TRBV30 forward primers and a Cbeta reverse primer were used in the first two PCR rounds, each of which was run for roughly 9 cycles. Sample barcodes and Illumina adapters were added in a final 25-cycle PCR using Deep VentR polymerase. Before sequencing, amplicons of 200-500 bp were gel-purified using a QIAquick gel extraction kit. TCRbeta amplicons were sequenced on an Illumina HiSeq 2500 with 250-bp paired-end reads. The paper's processing steps were these. Quality trimming of reads was performed with Trimmomatic v0.33, and paired reads were merged with FLASH v1.2.11 so that full CDR3 sequences could be recovered. V, D and J germline segments were assigned to the rearranged TCRbeta sequences by MiGEC v1.2.1b. Clonotype statistics and Shannon-Wiener diversity indices were computed with VDJtools v1.0.0. To cut down on sampling bias, every analysis after diversity analysis relied on just the 250 most abundant clonotypes from each sample. TCRdb reprocessed the public reads (quality trimming at Q25 with fastp, clone calling with MiXCR) and kept in-frame beta chains. Each record represents a unique CDR3 protein, reported with the most common genes and DNA among its rows. TCRdb's processing, not the authors' own work, is the source of the V and J calls. The sample has roughly 20,000 distinct CDR3 sequences on record, 60% to 80% of them singletons. The ten largest make up 30% to 45% of the sample.

Total RNA and DNA were co-extracted without cell sorting from roughly 20-30 mg of bulk tissue using the AllPrep DNA/RNA mini kit. Between late 2015 and March 2016, five patients in China with histopathologically diagnosed primary liver carcinoma had their tumors surgically resected. Patients had chronic HBV infection and were treatment-naive at sampling. Each tumor was sampled at five spatially separated regions: the tumor centre plus the superior, inferior, left-lateral and right-lateral poles. Histological examination found more than 80% viable tumor cells in every tumor sample. Fresh tumor and adjacent tissue pieces were bisected, with one half stored in RNAlater at -80 degrees C and the other half sent for histology.

Material: liver tumor tissue from sampling region 4. Sample cell subset or site, as interpreted from the label and publication: tumor region T4, right-lateral pole. The receptor chain draws on TRBV9 and TRBJ2-7; the junction holds 10 bases that match TRBD1. This sequence was found in a woman aged 25 to 39 with primary liver carcinoma and hepatitis B virus infection. CDR3 protein: CASSVGSGTGDYEQYF. The sequenced DNA is TGTGCCAGTAGCGTAGGGTCCGGGACAGGGGACTACGAGCAGTACTTC.